This TCR beta chain was retrieved from a study of CD4 T cells in relation to SARS-CoV-2 and coronaviruses. Turning to this clone: Antigen specificity is unknown.

The unexposed donors gave CD4+ T cells in about 2011-2018, prior to COVID-19. Isolation of CD4+ T cells took place after approximately 11 days in culture. The CDR3 covers 16 residues. The V end lost 1 base, the J end lost 2 bases, and 12 bases lay between the germline ends. CDR1 is MDHEN, CDR2 SYDVKM, per germline. Method: immunoSEQ multiplex PCR; TCRdb's copy keeps in-frame clones and lacks some. The data hold 20,000 to 25,000 clones, with about 79% observed a single time. The sequenced sample was CD4+ T cells from PBMCs, cultured in vitro. J is TRBJ2-1 and V is TRBV28, with D possibly TRBD2 on 5 matching bases. This clonotype originated in a human donor in good health. CDR3 nucleotide sequence: TGTGCCAGCAGTTTATTGGCGAGGACTGCCTACAATGAGCAGTTCTTC. Amino acid sequence: CASSLLARTAYNEQFF.